This is a list of T cell receptor beta chains from one sample in a study of blood T cell repertoires in COVID-19. The repertoire was sequenced with immunoSEQ multiplex PCR; TCRdb's copy has only in-frame clones and lacks some. Found here are about 240,000 clones, approximately 85% of them singletons; the top ten hold 12%. Material for sequencing was peripheral blood. The receptors stem from a woman aged 55 to 70 with active or convalescent COVID-19. The CDR3 runs from the conserved cysteine through the conserved F or W. The order of the fields is J gene, V gene, D gene, clone size, CDR3 DNA, CDR3 protein. A D gene is named only where the DNA matches it firmly. A clone size is listed for some rows: how often the clone was seen (once, few, many), or a class if it is expanded.

TRBJ1-1	TRBV18	.	.	TGTGCCAGCTCACCAATAGGGGGCACTGAAGCTTTCTTT	CASSPIGGTEAFF
TRBJ2-3	TRBV10-3	TRBD1	once	TGTGCCATCAGTGAGTCTAAAGGGGGGACAGGAGGGGCAGATACGCAGTATTTT	CAISESKGGTGGADTQYF
TRBJ1-2	TRBV2	.	.	TGTGCCAGCAGTGAAGGGGAGGCCTATGGCTACACCTTC	CASSEGEAYGYTF
TRBJ1-5	TRBV7-2	.	few	TGTGCCAGCAGCTTAGAAGTAAGAGAGAATCAGCCCCAGCATTTT	CASSLEVRENQPQHF
TRBJ1-6	TRBV9	.	.	TGTGCCAGCAGCGTGAACTATTTTCGTAATTCACCCCTCCACTTT	CASSVNYFRNSPLHF
TRBJ1-1	TRBV19	TRBD1	once	TGTGCCAGTATTCCCGGGACAGGGGGTTGGACTGAAGCTTTCTTT	CASIPGTGGWTEAFF
TRBJ2-4	TRBV19	TRBD1	.	TGTGCCAGTAGTCTTAGACAGGGAAGCATAGACATTCAGTACTTC	CASSLRQGSIDIQYF
TRBJ2-3	TRBV7-9	TRBD2	once	TGTGCCAGCAGCTTTGGCCTAGCGGGGGCGGATACGCAGTATTTT	CASSFGLAGADTQYF
TRBJ1-5	TRBV5-5	.	.	TGTGCCAGCAGCCAATTTCAGGGAGGAGGCAATCAGCCCCAGCATTTT	CASSQFQGGGNQPQHF
TRBJ1-4	TRBV4-1	.	.	TGCGCCAGCAGCCTACAGGGACGGGAAAAACTGTTTTTT	CASSLQGREKLFF
TRBJ1-5	TRBV6-5	TRBD1	.	TGTGCCAGCCAACCGGGACAGCGCAATCAGCCCCAGCATTTT	CASQPGQRNQPQHF
TRBJ2-3	TRBV4-1	.	many	TGCGCCAGCAGCCAGAAGTTAGACACAGATACGCAGTATTTT	CASSQKLDTDTQYF
TRBJ1-5	TRBV4-1	TRBD1	.	TGCGCCAGCAGCCAAGAGGTCAGGGGGGGCAATCAGCCCCAGCATTTT	CASSQEVRGGNQPQHF
TRBJ1-5	TRBV27	.	.	TGTGCCAGCAGTTGGACAGACAATCAGCCCCAGCATTTT	CASSWTDNQPQHF
TRBJ2-7	TRBV29-1	.	once	TGCAGCGTTGAAACAAATACCTACGAGCAGTACTTC	CSVETNTYEQYF
TRBJ1-2	TRBV29-1	TRBD1	once	TGCAGCGTTGAAGATCCGGGACAGGGGTTGGCGGACTATGGCTACACCTTC	CSVEDPGQGLADYGYTF